This T cell receptor (beta chain) came from a study of cytomegalovirus exposure and HLA in healthy donors. From germline, CDR1 is GTSNPN and CDR2 SVGIG (reference sequence). The CDR3 totals 14 residues. Trimming left V 0 bases short and J 4 bases short, with 13 bases between. Method: immunoSEQ multiplex PCR; TCRdb's copy keeps in-frame clones and lacks some. In the table there are around 150,000 clones, approximately 89% of which are singletons. Sequenced input: PBMCs. This TCR came from a woman in her late teens or twenties in good health and CMV-seropositive. The chain recombines TRBV30 with TRBJ2-7; tentatively, D is TRBD2 (5 bases). As DNA, the CDR3 is TGTGCCTGGAGTGTAATGGCGGGCCAGTACGAGCAGTACTTC. This translates into CAWSVMAGQYEQYF.